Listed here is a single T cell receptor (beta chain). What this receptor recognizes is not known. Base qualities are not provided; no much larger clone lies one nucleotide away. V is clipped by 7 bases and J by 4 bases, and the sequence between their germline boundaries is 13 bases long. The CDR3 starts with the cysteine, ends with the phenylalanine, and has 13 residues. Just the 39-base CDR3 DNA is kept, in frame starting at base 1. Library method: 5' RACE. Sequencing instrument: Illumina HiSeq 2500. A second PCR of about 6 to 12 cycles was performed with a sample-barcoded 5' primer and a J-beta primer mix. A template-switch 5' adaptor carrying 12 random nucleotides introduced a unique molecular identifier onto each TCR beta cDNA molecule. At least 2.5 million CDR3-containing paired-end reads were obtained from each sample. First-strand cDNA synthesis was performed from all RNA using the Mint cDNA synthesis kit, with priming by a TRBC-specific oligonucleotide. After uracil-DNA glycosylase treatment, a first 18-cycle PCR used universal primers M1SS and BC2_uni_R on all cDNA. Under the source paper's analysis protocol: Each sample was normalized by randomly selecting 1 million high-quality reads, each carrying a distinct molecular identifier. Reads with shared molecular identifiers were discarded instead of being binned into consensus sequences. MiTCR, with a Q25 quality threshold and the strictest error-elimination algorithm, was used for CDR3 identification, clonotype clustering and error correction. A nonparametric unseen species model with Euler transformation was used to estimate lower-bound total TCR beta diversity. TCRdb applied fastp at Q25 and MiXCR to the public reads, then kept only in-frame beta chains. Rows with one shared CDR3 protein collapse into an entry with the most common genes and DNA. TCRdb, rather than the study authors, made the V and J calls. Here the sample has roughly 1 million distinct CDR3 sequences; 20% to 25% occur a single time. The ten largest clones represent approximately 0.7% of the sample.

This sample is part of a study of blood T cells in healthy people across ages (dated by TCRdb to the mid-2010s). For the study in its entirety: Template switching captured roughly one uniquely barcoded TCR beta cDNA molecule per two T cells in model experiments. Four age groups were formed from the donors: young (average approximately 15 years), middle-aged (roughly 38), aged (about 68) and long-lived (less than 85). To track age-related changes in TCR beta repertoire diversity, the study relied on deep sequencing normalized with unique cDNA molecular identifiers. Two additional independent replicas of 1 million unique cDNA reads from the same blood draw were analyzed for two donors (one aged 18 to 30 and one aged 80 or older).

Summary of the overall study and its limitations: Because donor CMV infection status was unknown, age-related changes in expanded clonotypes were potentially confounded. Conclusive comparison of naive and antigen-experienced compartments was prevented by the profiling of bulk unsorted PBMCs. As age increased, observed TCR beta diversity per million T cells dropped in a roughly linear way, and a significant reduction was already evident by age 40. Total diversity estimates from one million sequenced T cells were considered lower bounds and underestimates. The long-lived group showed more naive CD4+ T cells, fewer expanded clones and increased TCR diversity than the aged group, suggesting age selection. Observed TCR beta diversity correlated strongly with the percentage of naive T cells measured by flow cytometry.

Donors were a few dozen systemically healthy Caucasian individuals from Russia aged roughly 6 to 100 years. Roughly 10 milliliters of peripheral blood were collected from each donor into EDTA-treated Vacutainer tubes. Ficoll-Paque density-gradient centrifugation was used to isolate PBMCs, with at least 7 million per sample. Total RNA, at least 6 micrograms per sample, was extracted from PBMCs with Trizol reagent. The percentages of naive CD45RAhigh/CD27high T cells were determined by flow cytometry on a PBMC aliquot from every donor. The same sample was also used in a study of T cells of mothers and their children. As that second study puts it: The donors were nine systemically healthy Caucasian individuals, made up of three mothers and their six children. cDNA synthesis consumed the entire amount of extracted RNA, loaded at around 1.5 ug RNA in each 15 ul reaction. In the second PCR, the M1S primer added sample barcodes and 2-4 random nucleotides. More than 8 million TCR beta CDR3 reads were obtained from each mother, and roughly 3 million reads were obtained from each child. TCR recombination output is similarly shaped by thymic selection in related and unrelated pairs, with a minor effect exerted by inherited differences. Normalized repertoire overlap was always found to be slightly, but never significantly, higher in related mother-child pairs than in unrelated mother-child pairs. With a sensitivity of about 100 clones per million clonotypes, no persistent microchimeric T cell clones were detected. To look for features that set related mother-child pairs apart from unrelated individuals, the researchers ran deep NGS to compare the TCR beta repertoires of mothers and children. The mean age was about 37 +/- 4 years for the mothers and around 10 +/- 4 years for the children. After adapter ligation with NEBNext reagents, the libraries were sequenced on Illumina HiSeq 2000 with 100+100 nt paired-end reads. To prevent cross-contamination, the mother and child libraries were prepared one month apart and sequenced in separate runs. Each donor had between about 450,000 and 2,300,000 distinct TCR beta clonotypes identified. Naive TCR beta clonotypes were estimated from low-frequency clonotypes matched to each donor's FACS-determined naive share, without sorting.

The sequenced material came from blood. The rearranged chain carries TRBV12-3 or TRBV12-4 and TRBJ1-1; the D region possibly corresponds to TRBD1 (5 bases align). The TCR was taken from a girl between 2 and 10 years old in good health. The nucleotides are TGTGCCAGCATATGGGGAAGGGGCACTGAAGCTTTCTTT. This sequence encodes CASIWGRGTEAFF.